This T cell receptor beta chain emerged from a study of blood T cell repertoires in COVID-19. This table comes from immunoSEQ multiplex PCR, and its TCRdb copy is limited to in-frame clones, with some not included. The sample contains under 200,000 clones, roughly 90% of which appear only once. With V trimmed by 3 bases and J by 1 base, 15 bases remained unmatched. The CDR3 runs to 20 residues. The germline V gene encodes CDR1 SGHRS and CDR2 YFSETQ. Sequenced material: PBMCs or T cells enriched from blood (not recorded which). This chain uses TRBV5-1 with TRBJ1-6; 8 bases are a match to TRBD1. The TCR originated in a woman in her forties or fifties who had recovered from COVID-19. The chain's CDR3 is CASSSGQALPGRSYNSPLHF. CDR3 sequence (DNA): TGCGCCAGCAGCTCGGGACAGGCGCTTCCCGGGCGGTCCTATAATTCACCCCTCCACTTT.